Listed below are T cell receptor beta chains from one sample, sequenced in a study of blood T cell repertoires in COVID-19. Profiling relied on immunoSEQ multiplex PCR, and the TCRdb table lists in-frame clones only, not all of them. This sample has 80,000 to 90,000 clones, with approximately 86% found just once. Sequencing used peripheral blood. The receptors here all came from a middle-aged man with acute or convalescent COVID-19. CDR3s include the opening cysteine and the closing phenylalanine or tryptophan. A D gene is named only where the DNA matches it firmly. For some rows the clone size is stated as once, few or many, or as a class when expanded; others skip it.

D gene: TRBD1; V gene: TRBV30; clone size: .; J gene: TRBJ1-5; CDR3 protein: CAWSPLGQDLQHF; CDR3 DNA: TGTGCCTGGAGTCCCCTAGGACAGGACCTTCAGCATTTT
D gene: .; V gene: TRBV9; clone size: .; J gene: TRBJ1-3; CDR3 protein: CASSLNRVKDSGNTIYF; CDR3 DNA: TGTGCCAGCAGCTTGAACAGGGTCAAGGACTCTGGAAACACCATATATTTT
D gene: .; V gene: TRBV5-8; clone size: .; J gene: TRBJ1-2; CDR3 protein: CASSLFGVDYGYTF; CDR3 DNA: TGTGCCAGCAGCTTGTTCGGGGTTGACTATGGCTACACCTTC
D gene: .; V gene: TRBV2; clone size: .; J gene: TRBJ2-3; CDR3 protein: CASSDEPGVRTDTQYF; CDR3 DNA: TGTGCCAGCAGCGATGAACCAGGGGTAAGAACGGATACGCAGTATTTT
D gene: .; V gene: TRBV12-3/TRBV12-4; clone size: .; J gene: TRBJ1-5; CDR3 protein: CASSFGPQPQHF; CDR3 DNA: TGTGCCAGCAGTTTCGGTCCCCAGCCCCAGCATTTT
D gene: .; V gene: TRBV20-1; clone size: .; J gene: TRBJ2-1; CDR3 protein: CSARRHEQFF; CDR3 DNA: TGCAGTGCTCGGCGGCATGAGCAGTTCTTC
D gene: TRBD2; V gene: TRBV9; clone size: .; J gene: TRBJ2-7; CDR3 protein: CASSPRVAGGYEQYF; CDR3 DNA: TGTGCCAGCAGCCCCCGCGTAGCGGGGGGCTACGAGCAGTACTTC
D gene: .; V gene: TRBV5-1; clone size: .; J gene: TRBJ2-5; CDR3 protein: CASSLSTGHAQETQYF; CDR3 DNA: TGCGCCAGCAGCTTGAGTACGGGACACGCGCAAGAGACCCAGTACTTC
D gene: TRBD1; V gene: TRBV7-2; clone size: .; J gene: TRBJ2-7; CDR3 protein: CASSPGTGTYEQYF; CDR3 DNA: TGTGCCAGCAGCCCCGGGACAGGTACCTACGAGCAGTACTTC
D gene: .; V gene: TRBV3-1/TRBV3-2; clone size: .; J gene: TRBJ1-2; CDR3 protein: CASSQGQRYGYTF; CDR3 DNA: TGTGCCAGCAGCCAAGGGCAGAGGTATGGCTACACCTTC
D gene: .; V gene: TRBV11-2; clone size: .; J gene: TRBJ1-1; CDR3 protein: CASRRGTLEAFF; CDR3 DNA: TGTGCCAGCAGACGCGGGACCCTTGAAGCTTTCTTT
D gene: .; V gene: TRBV7-2; clone size: .; J gene: TRBJ2-2; CDR3 protein: CASSFSLSGANTGELFF; CDR3 DNA: TGTGCCAGCAGCTTCTCCTTGTCAGGCGCGAACACCGGGGAGCTGTTTTTT
D gene: TRBD2; V gene: TRBV2; clone size: .; J gene: TRBJ2-3; CDR3 protein: CASSSGTSGEDTQYF; CDR3 DNA: TGTGCCAGCAGCTCCGGGACTAGCGGGGAAGATACGCAGTATTTT
D gene: TRBD1; V gene: TRBV29-1; clone size: .; J gene: TRBJ1-1; CDR3 protein: CSVLTAQGSEAFF; CDR3 DNA: TGCAGCGTTTTAACAGCACAGGGGTCTGAAGCTTTCTTT
D gene: TRBD1; V gene: TRBV30; clone size: .; J gene: TRBJ1-4; CDR3 protein: CAWRRAGQGEKLFF; CDR3 DNA: TGTGCCTGGAGAAGGGCGGGACAGGGTGAAAAACTGTTTTTT
D gene: TRBD2; V gene: TRBV5-1; clone size: .; J gene: TRBJ2-1; CDR3 protein: CASSLDGGGNEQFF; CDR3 DNA: TGCGCCAGCAGCTTAGACGGCGGGGGAAATGAGCAGTTCTTC
D gene: TRBD2; V gene: TRBV30; clone size: .; J gene: TRBJ2-1; CDR3 protein: CAWRWGLAGGKDEQFF; CDR3 DNA: TGTGCCTGGAGGTGGGGACTAGCCGGAGGGAAGGATGAGCAGTTCTTC
D gene: .; V gene: TRBV14; clone size: .; J gene: TRBJ1-1; CDR3 protein: CASSRLNRNTEAFF; CDR3 DNA: TGTGCCAGCAGCCGGCTAAACAGGAACACTGAAGCTTTCTTT
D gene: .; V gene: TRBV7-2; clone size: .; J gene: TRBJ1-3; CDR3 protein: CASSLSLGSSGNTIYF; CDR3 DNA: TGTGCCAGCAGCTTAAGCCTGGGGAGCTCTGGAAACACCATATATTTT
D gene: TRBD2; V gene: TRBV18; clone size: once; J gene: TRBJ2-1; CDR3 protein: CASSASGTYNEQFF; CDR3 DNA: TGTGCCAGCTCAGCTAGCGGAACCTACAATGAGCAGTTCTTC
D gene: TRBD1; V gene: TRBV19; clone size: .; J gene: TRBJ1-2; CDR3 protein: CASSPTGDHYGYTF; CDR3 DNA: TGTGCCAGTAGCCCGACAGGGGATCACTATGGCTACACCTTC
D gene: .; V gene: TRBV7-9; clone size: .; J gene: TRBJ2-1; CDR3 protein: CASSLGGGMNEQFF; CDR3 DNA: TGTGCCAGCAGCCTAGGGGGAGGGATGAATGAGCAGTTCTTC
D gene: TRBD2; V gene: TRBV10-2; clone size: once; J gene: TRBJ2-1; CDR3 protein: CASTRTSGTYNEQFF; CDR3 DNA: TGCGCCAGCACCAGGACTAGCGGGACCTACAATGAGCAGTTCTTC
D gene: TRBD2; V gene: TRBV7-2; clone size: .; J gene: TRBJ2-3; CDR3 protein: CASSATSGATDTQYF; CDR3 DNA: TGTGCCAGCAGCGCGACTAGCGGGGCCACAGATACGCAGTATTTT
D gene: TRBD1; V gene: TRBV5-1; clone size: .; J gene: TRBJ2-2; CDR3 protein: CASSGGTGRSGELFF; CDR3 DNA: TGCGCCAGCAGCGGCGGGACAGGGCGGTCAGGGGAGCTGTTTTTT
D gene: TRBD2; V gene: TRBV6-2/TRBV6-3; clone size: .; J gene: TRBJ2-1; CDR3 protein: CASSPRGLAGSSYNEQFF; CDR3 DNA: TGTGCCAGCAGTCCGCGGGGACTAGCGGGAAGCTCCTACAATGAGCAGTTCTTC
D gene: TRBD1; V gene: TRBV10-3; clone size: .; J gene: TRBJ1-5; CDR3 protein: CAISRTADRGVIEPQHF; CDR3 DNA: TGTGCCATCAGTAGAACCGCTGACAGGGGAGTCATTGAGCCCCAGCATTTT
D gene: TRBD1; V gene: TRBV6-6; clone size: .; J gene: TRBJ2-3; CDR3 protein: CASSYDRGGGDTQYF; CDR3 DNA: TGTGCCAGCAGTTATGACAGGGGTGGTGGAGATACGCAGTATTTT
D gene: .; V gene: TRBV27; clone size: .; J gene: TRBJ1-2; CDR3 protein: CASSLRSTAYGYTF; CDR3 DNA: TGTGCCAGCAGTTTAAGGTCAACAGCCTATGGCTACACCTTC
D gene: .; V gene: TRBV6-5; clone size: .; J gene: TRBJ2-5; CDR3 protein: CASGPPGTSTETQYF; CDR3 DNA: TGTGCCAGCGGGCCCCCGGGGACTTCTACTGAGACCCAGTACTTC
D gene: TRBD1; V gene: TRBV9; clone size: .; J gene: TRBJ1-2; CDR3 protein: CASSETGGAAAGYTF; CDR3 DNA: TGTGCCAGCAGCGAGACAGGGGGCGCAGCCGCTGGCTACACCTTC
D gene: .; V gene: TRBV11-3; clone size: .; J gene: TRBJ2-5; CDR3 protein: CASSLSGRTEETQYF; CDR3 DNA: TGTGCCAGCAGCTTATCCGGTCGTACGGAAGAGACCCAGTACTTC
D gene: .; V gene: TRBV19; clone size: .; J gene: TRBJ2-5; CDR3 protein: CASMTRGQETQYF; CDR3 DNA: TGTGCCAGTATGACCAGGGGCCAAGAGACCCAGTACTTC
D gene: TRBD1; V gene: TRBV18; clone size: .; J gene: TRBJ1-2; CDR3 protein: CASSWTGREGGYTF; CDR3 DNA: TGTGCCAGCTCCTGGACAGGGCGAGAGGGTGGCTACACCTTC
D gene: TRBD2; V gene: TRBV6-5; clone size: .; J gene: TRBJ2-7; CDR3 protein: CASSRGLAGAYEQYF; CDR3 DNA: TGTGCCAGCAGTAGGGGACTAGCGGGAGCCTACGAGCAGTACTTC
D gene: .; V gene: TRBV20-1; clone size: .; J gene: TRBJ2-3; CDR3 protein: CSANEDNELTDTQYF; CDR3 DNA: TGCAGTGCTAATGAGGACAACGAACTCACAGATACGCAGTATTTT
D gene: TRBD2; V gene: TRBV7-3; clone size: .; J gene: TRBJ2-1; CDR3 protein: CASSFIRPGLEVDEQFF; CDR3 DNA: TGTGCCAGCAGCTTTATTAGGCCGGGACTAGAAGTTGATGAGCAGTTCTTC
D gene: .; V gene: TRBV7-2; clone size: .; J gene: TRBJ1-2; CDR3 protein: CASSHRAPMGYGYTF; CDR3 DNA: TGTGCCAGCAGCCACAGGGCTCCCATGGGCTATGGCTACACCTTC
D gene: .; V gene: TRBV2; clone size: .; J gene: TRBJ1-6; CDR3 protein: CASSQGPNSPLHF; CDR3 DNA: TGTGCCAGCAGCCAGGGGCCGAATTCACCCCTCCACTTT
D gene: TRBD2; V gene: TRBV11-3; clone size: many; J gene: TRBJ2-1; CDR3 protein: CASSSTSGGAGNEQFF; CDR3 DNA: TGTGCCAGCAGCTCGACTAGCGGGGGGGCTGGGAATGAGCAGTTCTTC
D gene: TRBD2; V gene: TRBV30; clone size: .; J gene: TRBJ2-5; CDR3 protein: CAWSVLAGDFETQYF; CDR3 DNA: TGTGCCTGGAGTGTGCTAGCGGGAGATTTTGAGACCCAGTACTTC
D gene: TRBD2; V gene: TRBV20-1; clone size: .; J gene: TRBJ2-7; CDR3 protein: CSASSQVGGRGQYF; CDR3 DNA: TGCAGTGCTAGTTCGCAGGTCGGCGGGAGAGGGCAGTACTTC
D gene: .; V gene: TRBV9; clone size: .; J gene: TRBJ2-2; CDR3 protein: CASSVDSPGELFF; CDR3 DNA: TGTGCCAGCAGCGTAGACTCCCCCGGGGAGCTGTTTTTT
D gene: .; V gene: TRBV10-2; clone size: .; J gene: TRBJ2-5; CDR3 protein: CASSRVDTRGETQYF; CDR3 DNA: TGCGCCAGCAGTCGGGTCGATACCCGTGGAGAGACCCAGTACTTC
D gene: .; V gene: TRBV7-9; clone size: .; J gene: TRBJ1-1; CDR3 protein: CASSIGGGHMNTEAFF; CDR3 DNA: TGTGCCAGCAGCATCGGGGGAGGGCACATGAACACTGAAGCTTTCTTT
D gene: TRBD2; V gene: TRBV2; clone size: .; J gene: TRBJ2-2; CDR3 protein: CASSATSGINTGELFF; CDR3 DNA: TGTGCCAGCAGTGCCACTAGCGGGATTAACACCGGGGAGCTGTTTTTT
D gene: TRBD1; V gene: TRBV2; clone size: .; J gene: TRBJ1-1; CDR3 protein: CASSVAGGTEAFF; CDR3 DNA: TGTGCCAGCAGTGTGGCAGGGGGAACTGAAGCTTTCTTT
D gene: TRBD2; V gene: TRBV9; clone size: .; J gene: TRBJ2-2; CDR3 protein: CASSPRTSWSTTGELFF; CDR3 DNA: TGTGCCAGCAGCCCCCGGACTAGTTGGTCCACCACCGGGGAGCTGTTTTTT
D gene: TRBD2; V gene: TRBV7-9; clone size: .; J gene: TRBJ2-1; CDR3 protein: CASSRALAGYNEQFF; CDR3 DNA: TGTGCCAGCAGCCGGGCGCTAGCGGGCTACAATGAGCAGTTCTTC
D gene: TRBD2; V gene: TRBV7-9; clone size: .; J gene: TRBJ2-5; CDR3 protein: CASSLPGGWQTQYF; CDR3 DNA: TGTGCCAGCAGCTTACCGGGGGGGTGGCAGACCCAGTACTTC